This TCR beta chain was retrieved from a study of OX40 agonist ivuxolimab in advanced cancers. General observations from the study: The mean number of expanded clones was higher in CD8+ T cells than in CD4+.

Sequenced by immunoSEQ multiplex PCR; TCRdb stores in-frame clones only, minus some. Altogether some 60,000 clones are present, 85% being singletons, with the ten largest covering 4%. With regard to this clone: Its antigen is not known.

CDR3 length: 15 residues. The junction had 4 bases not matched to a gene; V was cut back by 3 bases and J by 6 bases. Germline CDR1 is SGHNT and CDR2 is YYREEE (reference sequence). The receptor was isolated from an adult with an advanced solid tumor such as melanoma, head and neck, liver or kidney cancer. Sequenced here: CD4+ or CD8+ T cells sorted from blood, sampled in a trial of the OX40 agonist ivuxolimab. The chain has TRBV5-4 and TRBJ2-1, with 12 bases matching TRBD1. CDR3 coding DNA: TGTGCCAGCAGCTCCCGGGACAGGGGGCTCAATGAGCAGTTCTTC. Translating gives CASSSRDRGLNEQFF.